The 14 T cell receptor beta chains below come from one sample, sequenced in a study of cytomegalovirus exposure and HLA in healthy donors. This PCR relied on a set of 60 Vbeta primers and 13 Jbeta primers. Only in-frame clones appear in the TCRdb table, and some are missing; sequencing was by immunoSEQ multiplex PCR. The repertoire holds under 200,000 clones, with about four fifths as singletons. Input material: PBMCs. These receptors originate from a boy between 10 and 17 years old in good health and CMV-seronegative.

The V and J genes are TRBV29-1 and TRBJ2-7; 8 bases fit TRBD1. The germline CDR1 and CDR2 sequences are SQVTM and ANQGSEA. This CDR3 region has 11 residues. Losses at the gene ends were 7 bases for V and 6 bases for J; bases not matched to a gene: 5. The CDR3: CSGGQGGEQYF. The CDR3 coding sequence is TGCAGCGGAGGACAGGGAGGCGAGCAGTACTTC.

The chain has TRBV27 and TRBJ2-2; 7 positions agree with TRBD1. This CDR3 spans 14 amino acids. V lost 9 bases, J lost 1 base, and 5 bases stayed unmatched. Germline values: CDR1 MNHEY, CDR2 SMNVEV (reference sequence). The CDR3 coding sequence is TGTGCCAGTACACAGGGGCGGAACACCGGGGAGCTGTTTTTT. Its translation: CASTQGRNTGELFF.

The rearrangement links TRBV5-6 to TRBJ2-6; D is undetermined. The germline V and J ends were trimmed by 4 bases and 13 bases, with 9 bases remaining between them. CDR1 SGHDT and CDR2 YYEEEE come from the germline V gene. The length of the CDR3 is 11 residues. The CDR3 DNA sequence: TGTGCCAGCAGCCCCCCCCGGGTCCTGACTTTC. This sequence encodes CASSPPRVLTF. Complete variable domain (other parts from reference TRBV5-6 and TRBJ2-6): DAGVTQSPTHLIKTRGQQVTLRCSPKSGHDTVSWYQQALGQGPQFIFQYYEEEERQRGNFPDRFSGHQFPNYSSELNVNALLLGDSALYLCASSPPRVLTFGAGSRLTVL.

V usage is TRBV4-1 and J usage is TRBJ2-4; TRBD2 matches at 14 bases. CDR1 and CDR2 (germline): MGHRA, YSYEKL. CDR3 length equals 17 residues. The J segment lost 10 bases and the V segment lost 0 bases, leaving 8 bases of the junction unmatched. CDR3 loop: CASSQDLGGLAGVIQYF. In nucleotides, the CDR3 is TGCGCCAGCAGCCAAGATCTAGGGGGACTAGCGGGGGTGATTCAGTACTTC.

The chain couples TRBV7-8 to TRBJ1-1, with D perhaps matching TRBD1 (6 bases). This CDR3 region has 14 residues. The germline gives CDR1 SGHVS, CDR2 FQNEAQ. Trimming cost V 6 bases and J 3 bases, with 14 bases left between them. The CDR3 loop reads CASRGHRADTEAFF. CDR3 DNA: TGTGCCAGCAGAGGCCACAGGGCTGACACTGAAGCTTTCTTT.

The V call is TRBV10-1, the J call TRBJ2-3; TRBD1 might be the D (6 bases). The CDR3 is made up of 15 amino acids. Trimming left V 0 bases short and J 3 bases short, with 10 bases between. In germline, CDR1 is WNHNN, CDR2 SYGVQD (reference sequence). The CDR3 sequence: CASSESQDSTDTQYF. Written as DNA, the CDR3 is TGCGCCAGCAGTGAGTCTCAGGACAGTACAGATACGCAGTATTTT.

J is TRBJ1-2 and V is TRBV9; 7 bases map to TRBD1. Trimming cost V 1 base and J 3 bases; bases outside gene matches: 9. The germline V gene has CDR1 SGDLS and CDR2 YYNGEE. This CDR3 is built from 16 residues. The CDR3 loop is CASSVMDRLGYYGYTF. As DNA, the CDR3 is TGTGCCAGCAGCGTAATGGACAGGTTGGGGTACTATGGCTACACCTTC.

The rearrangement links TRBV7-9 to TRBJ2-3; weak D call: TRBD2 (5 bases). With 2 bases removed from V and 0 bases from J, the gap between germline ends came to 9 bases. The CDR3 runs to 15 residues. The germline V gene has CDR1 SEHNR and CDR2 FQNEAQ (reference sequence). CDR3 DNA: TGTGCCAGCAGCTTAAGAGGGCAGAGCACAGATACGCAGTATTTT. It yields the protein CASSLRGQSTDTQYF.

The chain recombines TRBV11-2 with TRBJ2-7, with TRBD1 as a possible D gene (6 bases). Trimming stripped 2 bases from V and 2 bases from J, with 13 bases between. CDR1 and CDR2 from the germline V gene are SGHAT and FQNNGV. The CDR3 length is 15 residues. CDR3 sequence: CASSLYGTLTYEQYF. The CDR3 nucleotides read TGTGCCAGCAGCTTATACGGGACACTGACCTACGAGCAGTACTTC.

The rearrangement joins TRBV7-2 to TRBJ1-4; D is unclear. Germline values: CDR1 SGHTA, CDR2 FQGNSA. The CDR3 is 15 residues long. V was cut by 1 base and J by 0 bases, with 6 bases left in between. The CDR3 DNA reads TGTGCCAGCAGCTTAGGCGGATCAACTAATGAAAAACTGTTTTTT. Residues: CASSLGGSTNEKLFF.

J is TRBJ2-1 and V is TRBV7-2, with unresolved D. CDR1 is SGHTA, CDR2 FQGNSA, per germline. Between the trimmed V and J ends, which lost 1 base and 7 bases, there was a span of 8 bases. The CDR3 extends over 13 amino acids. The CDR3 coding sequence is TGTGCCAGCAGCTTAGTTACCCTAAATGAGCAGTTCTTC. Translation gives CASSLVTLNEQFF.

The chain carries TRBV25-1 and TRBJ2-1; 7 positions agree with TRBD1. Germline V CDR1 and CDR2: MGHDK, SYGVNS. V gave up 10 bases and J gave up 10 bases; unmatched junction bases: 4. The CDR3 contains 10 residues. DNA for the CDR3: TGTGCCACCTCGACAGGGGAGCAGTTCTTC. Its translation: CATSTGEQFF.

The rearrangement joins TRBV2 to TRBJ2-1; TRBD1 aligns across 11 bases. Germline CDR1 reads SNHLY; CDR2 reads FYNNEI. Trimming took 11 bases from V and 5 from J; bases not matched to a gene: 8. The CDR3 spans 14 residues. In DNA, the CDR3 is TGTGCCCTTCAGGGACAGGGGGTTCACAATGAGCAGTTCTTC. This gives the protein CALQGQGVHNEQFF.

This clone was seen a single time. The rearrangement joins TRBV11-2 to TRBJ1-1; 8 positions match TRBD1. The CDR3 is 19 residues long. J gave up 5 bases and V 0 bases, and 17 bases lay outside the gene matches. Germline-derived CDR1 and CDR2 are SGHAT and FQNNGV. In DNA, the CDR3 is TGTGCCAGCAGCTTAGAAAATCTCTACGACGGCAGGGGGCAAACTGAAGCTTTCTTT. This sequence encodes CASSLENLYDGRGQTEAFF. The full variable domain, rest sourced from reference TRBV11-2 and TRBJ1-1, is EAGVAQSPRYKIIEKRQSVAFWCNPISGHATLYWYQQILGQGPKLLIQFQNNGVVDDSQLPKDRFSAERLKGVDSTLKIQPAKLEDSAVYLCASSLENLYDGRGQTEAFFGQGTRLTVV.